This TCR beta chain derives from a study of shared clonotypes between healthy human individuals (dated by TCRdb to the early 2020s). Background on the whole study: The cohort comprised two women and three men aged 18 to 49 years. Each donor's leukapheresis produced roughly between roughly 0.85 and 9.5 billion PBMCs. For each donor, CD4 naive and CD4 memory were each given three plates, CD8 naive was given two plates, and CD8 memory was given one plate. To estimate repertoire size and how much clonotypes are shared between individuals, the study performed deep sequencing of blood TCR repertoires from roughly five healthy adults. Libraries were prepared and TCR repertoires were sequenced by different laboratories using diverse techniques, in order to increase sequencing depth and limit assay-specific biases. The research as a whole found: Rarefaction of sorted-subset datasets indicated incomplete sequencing despite the large sequencing depth. Only blood was sampled, and tissue TCR repertoires likely differ from those in blood. The small number of donors limited the genetic and exposure-history diversity represented. Based on pairwise subsampling, the degree of clonotype sharing among donors was expected to be affected by sequencing depth. Larger estimated clonotype richness was generally found for naive subsets than for memory subsets. Clonotypes shared by all four sorted-subset donors showed higher generation probabilities than non-shared clonotypes. About 5% of naive CD4, 3.5% of naive CD8, 2.3% of memory CD4, and over 0.35% of memory CD8 clonotypes were shared across several donors.

Using the deep immunoSEQ assay, TCR CDR3 regions were amplified from genomic DNA by multiplex PCR. Genomic DNA extracted from each cell subset was distributed evenly over all wells of several immunoSEQ 96-well plates, and each plate served as one replicate. For sorted subsets, roughly 200 ng of genomic DNA, equivalent to 25,000 to 35,000 T cell genomes, went into each replicate PCR. Purified libraries were measured with a Qubit 3.0 fluorometer, size-checked on a Bioanalyzer 2100, and measured again with the KAPA Library Quantification kit. A separate single-read 150-cycle Illumina NextSeq 550 flow cell was used to sequence each immunoSEQ 96-well plate. In the paper's pipeline: Because only junctional sequences without quality scores were contained in the immunoSEQ output, filtering matching that applied to full-length reads could not be performed. Sequences were annotated with PyIR, a Python wrapper for IgBLAST v1.9, using IMGT germline references to assign V/J genes and CDR3. Reads were removed for weak V/J assignments (E-value above 1e-6), missing CDR3, stop codons, out-of-frame junctions, or ambiguous translated residues. V3J clonotypes were defined as sequences sharing an identical inferred V gene, J gene, and CDR3 amino acid sequence. The percentage overlap between two repertoires was calculated by dividing the number of shared unique clonotypes by the size of the smaller repertoire. Richness of each repertoire was evaluated using RTK rarefaction, the Chao1 estimator, and Recon v2.1 estimates of unobserved clonotypes. Generation probabilities for all TCRbeta clonotypes obtained by the gDNA method from a handful of donors were computed using OLGA. What TCRdb holds here is the immuneACCESS table cut down to in-frame rearrangements. Part of the clones is not present; checked against another copy, under half of the missing clones reflect an unresolved V gene, and the others are unexplained. V, J and clone size were drawn from that table, and D and trimming were deduced from the DNA. The sample table holds around 1,900,000 clones, of which around 95% were seen once. About 1.7% of the sample lies in the top ten.

As concerns this clone: Its target antigen remains unknown. Per-nucleotide qualities are absent, and no much larger clonotype sits a single base away.

CD8 naive samples consisted of CD45RO-negative cells that were positively selected for CCR7, yielding a CD45RA+CCR7+ population without TemRA cells. Donors were healthy HIV-negative adults with no recently reported acute infections or vaccinations. Only Caucasian adults living in Nashville, Tennessee, USA were represented among the donors. Blood was collected by leukapheresis, and PBMCs were isolated by Ficoll-Histopaque density gradient centrifugation and then cryopreserved in liquid nitrogen vapor phase. Purity and quantity of every magnetically sorted T cell population were checked by analytical flow cytometry. Genomic DNA was isolated from every sorted fraction and measured by UV absorbance on a Nanodrop 2000c. V is cut by 6 bases and J by 6 bases, and the space between the germline ends is 12 bases. CDR1 and CDR2, looked up from the germline V gene, are MNHEY and SVGAGI. From its cysteine to its phenylalanine, the CDR3 spans 12 amino acids. Only the CDR3 DNA stays, 36 bases, in frame from base 1.

The origin of this receptor is a man between 18 and 35 years old in good health. Some clones in this sample may be carry-over from other donors' samples. The sequencing input was naive CD8+ T cells from PBMCs. The meaning of the sample's cell subset or site label: CD45RA+CCR7+. Recombination joined TRBV6-5 with TRBJ2-7, with a weak D call of TRBD2 (7 bases match). The CDR3 is CASSPAGAEQYF. The nucleotide sequence reads TGTGCCAGCAGCCCCGCGGGGGCCGAGCAGTACTTC.